The 15 T cell receptor beta chains below were found in one sample sequenced in a study of T cell repertoires in cytomegalovirus infection. TCRdb re-called the reads through MiXCR, storing one row per CDR3 protein. The sample contains about 920,000 distinct CDR3 sequences, less than 40% of which appear only once. These TCRs' antigens remain unknown. Here the sequenced sample was cultured CD8+ T cells from PBMCs, taken from culture after CMV antigen stimulation. These receptors were collected from a human donor in good health (CMV status not recorded). Some clones in this sample may be carry-over from other donors' samples.

This clonotype was detected a few times. The V call is TRBV6-2 or TRBV6-3, the J call TRBJ2-7; 9 bases line up with TRBD1. This CDR3 is 15 amino acids long. Germline-derived CDR1 and CDR2 are MNHEY and SVGEGT. J lost 0 bases, V lost 6 bases, and 6 bases had no gene match. CDR3 DNA sequence: TGTGCCAGCAGCCCCCTGGGACAGGGCTCCTACGAGCAGTACGTC. Protein: CASSPLGQGSYEQYV.

The rearrangement uses TRBV2 and TRBJ1-5; D unclear. This CDR3 has 18 residues. Trimming shortened V by 2 bases and J by 5 bases, and 22 bases separated the two germline ends. The germline V gene has CDR1 SNHLY and CDR2 FYNNEI. CDR3 protein: CASSEKLWMETRDQPQHF. Here the CDR3 DNA reads TGTGCCAGCAGTGAAAAATTGTGGATGGAAACCCGAGATCAGCCCCAGCATTTT.

This clonotype was seen repeatedly, ten times or more. The CDR3 loop reads CASSFGTGGAYAGANVLTF. CDR3 sequence (DNA): TGTGCCAGCAGTTTCGGGACAGGGGGCGCTTACGCTGGGGCCAACGTCCTGACTTTC. V and J are TRBV27 and TRBJ2-6, with TRBD1 identical over 12 bases. Germline CDR1 is MNHEY and CDR2 is SMNVEV (reference sequence). The CDR3 is 19 residues long. Trimming at V came to 3 bases and at J to 2 bases, leaving 8 bases not matched to a gene.

This clonotype was seen a handful of times. The J gene is TRBJ1-1, the V gene TRBV2, with D possibly being TRBD1 (5 bases). Trimming took off 3 bases at V and 0 bases at J, with 11 bases between the two ends. Germline CDR1 is SNHLY and CDR2 is FYNNEI. CDR3 length: 15 residues. CDR3 sequence reads: CASSEELGLNTEAFF. For the CDR3, the DNA is TGTGCCAGCAGTGAGGAGTTGGGACTGAACACTGAAGCTTTCTTT. Full variable domain (missing parts from reference TRBV2 and TRBJ1-1): EPEVTQTPSHQVTQMGQEVILRCVPISNHLYFYWYRQILGQKVEFLVSFYNNEISEKSEIFDDQFSVERPDGSNFTLKIRSTKLEDSAMYFCASSEELGLNTEAFFGQGTRLTVV.

This rearrangement joins TRBV10-2 to TRBJ2-5; 13 nucleotides align to TRBD2. The CDR3 is made up of 17 amino acids. Germline-derived CDR1 and CDR2 are WSHSY and SAAADI. V was pared by 2 bases and J by 5 bases, with 8 bases of the junction left unmatched. The chain's CDR3 is CASSEGLAGATGETQYF. The DNA for the CDR3 is TGCGCCAGCAGTGAGGGACTAGCGGGGGCCACAGGGGAGACCCAGTACTTC.

The chain employs TRBV27 and TRBJ1-1; D unresolved. The CDR3 consists of 12 residues. The V end lost 9 bases, the J end lost 5 bases, and 13 bases lay between the germline ends. Germline loops: CDR1 MNHEY, CDR2 SMNVEV (reference sequence). DNA for the CDR3: TGTGCCAGTAGCACCGCTAGGACTGAAGCTTTCTTT. Translated: CASSTARTEAFF.

The chain employs TRBV6-2 or TRBV6-3 and TRBJ2-1, with unresolved D. V was cut by 2 bases and J by 3 bases, with 11 bases left in between. Looked up from germline, CDR1 is MNHEY and CDR2 is SVGEGT. The CDR3 spans 15 residues. For the CDR3, the DNA is TGTGCCAGCAGTTACCCATCCCGGTTCTACAATGAGCAGTTCTTC. Its translation is CASSYPSRFYNEQFF.

This clonotype was recorded a few times. The chain links TRBV10-3 to TRBJ1-4, with D maybe TRBD1 (6 bases). Germline CDR1 is ENHRY and CDR2 is SYGVKD. V lost 6 bases, J lost 0 bases, and 11 bases lay in between. CDR3 length: 15 residues. The CDR3 protein is CAISPDSATNEKLFF. Here the CDR3 DNA reads TGTGCCATCAGCCCGGACAGTGCAACTAATGAAAAACTGTTTTTT.

This chain connects TRBV2 to TRBJ2-7; D is perhaps TRBD1 (6 bases). Germline values: CDR1 SNHLY, CDR2 FYNNEI. CDR3 length: 16 amino acids. Trimming took 2 bases from V and 1 from J, leaving 15 bases between them. The CDR3 loop is CASSERGGARSYEQYV. CDR3 in DNA: TGTGCCAGCAGTGAACGAGGGGGAGCGCGGTCCTACGAGCAGTACGTC.

V and J are TRBV28 and TRBJ2-5; D is perhaps TRBD1 or TRBD2 (6 bases each). This CDR3 is 15 amino acids long. V dropped 4 bases and J dropped 5 bases, with 17 bases sitting between them. CDR1 and CDR2 from the germline V gene are MDHEN and SYDVKM. As DNA, the CDR3 is TGTGCCAGCAGTTCCCCGGTTGGGGGGCGCGAGACCCAGTACTTC. Translating it yields CASSSPVGGRETQYF.

About this clonotype itself: This may be a read error: a much more frequent sequence differs by one nucleotide. The chain employs TRBV7-6 and TRBJ2-7; 9 positions agree with TRBD2. The CDR3 loop spans 15 amino acids. The germline V gene has CDR1 SGHVS and CDR2 FNYEAQ. The CDR3 sequence: CVSSLRTSDSYEQYF. The CDR3, as DNA: TGTGTCAGCAGCTTGAGGACTAGCGACTCCTACGAGCAGTACTTC.

The rearrangement uses TRBV24-1 and TRBJ2-5, with a weak D call TRBD1 (6 bases). Germline loops: CDR1 KGHDR, CDR2 SFDVKD. Trimming pared 5 bases from V and 3 bases from J, leaving 21 bases between. This CDR3 is built from 17 residues. CDR3 DNA: TGTGCCACCAGTGGAGTTTGGGGGCGACGGAGTAAAGAGACCCAGTACTTC. Residues: CATSGVWGRRSKETQYF.

This clonotype was detected only a few times. This sequence joins TRBV11-1 and TRBJ1-3; 8 bases line up with TRBD1. V shed 4 bases and J 5 bases; nucleotides not matched to a gene: 7. Germline lookup yields CDR1 SGHAT and CDR2 FQDESV (reference sequence). The CDR3 is made up of 15 amino acids. CDR3 DNA sequence: TGTGCCAGCAGCTCCCCCGGGACAGGACGAAACACCATATATTTT. Amino acids: CASSSPGTGRNTIYF.

The chain is built from TRBV14 and TRBJ2-3, with D tentatively TRBD1 or TRBD2 (6 bases each). V lost 10 bases and J 4 bases, leaving 18 bases between the germline ends. The CDR3 totals 14 residues. Per germline, CDR1 SGHDN and CDR2 FVKESK. The CDR3 is CATSRWGAPDTQYF. The CDR3 DNA sequence: TGTGCCACCTCGCGGTGGGGGGCCCCAGATACGCAGTATTTT.

This sequence joins TRBV7-6 and TRBJ2-1; 9 bases are shared with TRBD1. The V segment lost 4 bases and the J segment 1 base; nucleotides outside the gene matches: 11. Germline CDR1 is SGHVS and CDR2 is FNYEAQ. The CDR3 length is 18 residues. CDR3 loop: CASSSRDREGKSYNEQFF. The CDR3 nucleotides are TGTGCCAGCAGCTCCCGGGACAGGGAAGGAAAATCCTACAATGAGCAGTTCTTC.